This TCR beta chain was identified during a study of T cells in Graves' hyperthyroidism and ophthalmopathy. The length of the CDR3 is 14 residues. Germline assignment: CDR1 SGHAT and CDR2 FQNNGV. Trimming shortened V by 5 bases and J by 4 bases, and 12 bases separated the two germline ends. This clonotype was recorded at least ten times. Amplification targeted TCR beta CDR3 regions from RNA transcripts. TCR CDR3 underwent first-round RT-PCR with the HTBI primer set. TCRdb reprocessed the multiplex PCR reads via MiXCR and lists one record per CDR3 protein. The sample consists of approximately 200,000 distinct CDR3 sequences, about 16% of them appearing once.

The specimen was blood. The chain couples TRBV11-2 to TRBJ2-1; TRBD1 might be the D (5 bases). This TCR came from a man aged 40-49 years with Graves' hyperthyroidism. The CDR3 DNA reads as TGTGCCAGCAGCCCGGAAGACAGTTACAATGAGCAGTTCTTC. Encoded protein: CASSPEDSYNEQFF.